The 26 T cell receptor beta chains below were found in one sample sequenced in a study of tumor-infiltrating lymphocytes in oesophageal squamous cell carcinoma. TCRdb re-called the PCR reads through MiXCR, storing one row per CDR3 protein. The sample shows about 17,000 distinct CDR3 sequences, around 48% of them seen only once. The source material was normal esophageal tissue next to the tumor. These receptors were obtained from a female donor with esophageal squamous cell carcinoma.

This clonotype was picked up one time. The chain carries TRBV7-4 and TRBJ2-7; D is unresolved. This CDR3 is 15 amino acids long. The germline V gene has CDR1 SGHVT and CDR2 SQSDAQ. Trimming left V 1 base short and J 6 bases short, with 16 bases between. The CDR3 loop is CASSLGSGWVVEQYF. As DNA, the CDR3 is TGTGCCAGCAGCTTAGGTTCGGGCTGGGTTGTCGAGCAGTACTTC.

To note about this clonotype: The DNA is left out, because the CDR3 cannot be placed on it with certainty; the CDR3 is given as TCRdb lists it. The genes are TRBV7-3 and TRBJ2-5. The CDR3 is 16 residues long, counting both termini. Germline V gene data show CDR1 as SGHTA and CDR2 as FQGTGA. The CDR3 is CASSLDVWILRAVLRF.

This clonotype was recorded at least ten times. The rearrangement joins TRBV11-2 to TRBJ2-6, with D possibly TRBD1 on 6 matching bases. Trimming pared 0 bases from V and 1 base from J, leaving 13 bases between. Germline CDR1 SGHAT, CDR2 FQNNGV. The CDR3 totals 18 residues. DNA for the CDR3: TGTGCCAGCAGCTTAGAACCTTTACAGGGTTCTGGGGCCAACGTCCTGACTTTC. It is translated as CASSLEPLQGSGANVLTF.

This clonotype has ten or more counts. The chain joins TRBV5-1 to TRBJ1-1; D unresolved. Germline values: CDR1 SGHRS, CDR2 YFSETQ. This CDR3 has 14 residues. V lost 0 bases and J lost 1, with 7 bases in between. The CDR3 coding sequence is TGCGCCAGCAGCTTGGGGGCAGCGAACACTGAAGCTTTCTTT. This gives the protein CASSLGAANTEAFF.

In its sample, this clonotype was seen many times. The chain carries TRBV29-1 and TRBJ2-3; D remains ambiguous. With 2 bases removed from V and 5 bases from J, the gap between germline ends came to 5 bases. The CDR3 consists of 11 residues. Looked up from germline, CDR1 is SQVTM and CDR2 is ANQGSEA. Here the CDR3 reads CSVESGDTQYF. CDR3 DNA: TGCAGCGTTGAATCCGGAGATACGCAGTATTTT.

This clonotype occurred once. The rearrangement uses TRBV28 and TRBJ2-4, with a tentative D call TRBD2 (5 bases). Looked up from germline, CDR1 is MDHEN and CDR2 is SYDVKM. Trimming stripped 3 bases from V and 3 bases from J, with 12 bases between. This CDR3 contains 15 residues. The chain's CDR3 is CASSLGEAGKNIQYF. The CDR3 bases are TGTGCCAGCAGTTTGGGTGAGGCGGGCAAAAACATTCAGTACTTC.

This clonotype occurred a few times. The chain is built from TRBV19 and TRBJ1-1; no reliable D call. Trimming took off 2 bases at V and 9 bases at J, with 1 base between the two ends. The CDR3 loop spans 9 amino acids. Germline CDR1 LNHDA, CDR2 SQIVND (reference sequence). CDR3 DNA sequence: TGTGCCAGTAGTATAAAAGCTTTCTTT. It encodes CASSIKAFF.

About this clonotype: A much larger clone differs by one base, so this may be a read error. This chain uses TRBV6-2 or TRBV6-3 with TRBJ1-4; D unresolved. Germline CDR1 is MNHEY and CDR2 is SVGEGT. This CDR3 comprises 13 residues. The CDR3 coding sequence is TGTGCCAGCAGTGCCCGCGCCGGGGAAATACTGTTTTTT. Translated, it gives CASSARAGEILFF.

This clonotype was counted ten times or more. This could be a read error, since a much larger clone is one nucleotide away. The V and J genes are TRBV14 and TRBJ2-7, with no clear D. Looked up from germline, CDR1 is SGHDN and CDR2 is FVKESK. This CDR3 has 14 amino acids. V lost 0 bases, J lost 7 bases, and 13 bases lay in between. CDR3 sequence: CASSQDWGGDEQYF. The CDR3 coding sequence is TGTGCCAGCAGCCAAGATTGGGGTGGGGATGAGCAGTACTTC. The whole variable domain, remainder taken from reference TRBV14 and TRBJ2-7, is EAGVTQFPSHSVIEKGQTVTLRCDPISGHDNLYWYRRVMGKEIKFLLHFVKESKQDESGMPNNRFLAERTGGTYSTLKVQPAELEDSGVYFCASSQDWGGDEQYFGPGTRLTVT.

The V and J genes are TRBV12-3 or TRBV12-4 and TRBJ2-1, with a possible D match to TRBD1 (5 bases). The CDR3 has 15 amino acids. Trimming took off 4 bases at V and 1 base at J, with 11 bases between the two ends. The DNA of the CDR3 is TGTGCCAGCAGTTACGGGCCAGGGTCCTACAATGAGCAGTTCTTC. It translates to CASSYGPGSYNEQFF.

This clonotype was counted between two and nine times. The genes are TRBV2 and TRBJ2-7, with TRBD1 as a possible D gene (6 bases). The germline V and J ends were trimmed by 6 bases and 4 bases, with 10 bases remaining between them. The CDR3 length is 12 residues. Germline CDR1 reads SNHLY; CDR2 reads FYNNEI. The CDR3 loop reads CASSADSYEQYF. In DNA form, the CDR3 reads TGTGCCAGCAGCGCGGACAGTTACGAGCAGTACTTC. The whole variable domain, remainder taken from reference TRBV2 and TRBJ2-7, is EPEVTQTPSHQVTQMGQEVILRCVPISNHLYFYWYRQILGQKVEFLVSFYNNEISEKSEIFDDQFSVERPDGSNFTLKIRSTKLEDSAMYFCASSADSYEQYFGPGTRLTVT.

This clonotype appeared many times. The chain joins TRBV6-1 to TRBJ2-2; D is possibly TRBD2 (5 bases). Deletions cut 4 bases from V and 6 bases from J, with 18 bases between. Germline CDR1 and CDR2: MNHNS and SASEGT. The length of the CDR3 is 16 residues. CDR3 in amino acids: CASSVEGTNSAGELFF. The CDR3 DNA is TGTGCCAGCAGTGTTGAGGGTACTAATTCTGCCGGGGAGCTGTTTTTT.

This chain links TRBV5-6 with TRBJ1-1; 9 positions match TRBD1. This CDR3 region has 18 residues. V lost 0 bases and J lost 3; bases outside the gene matches: 12. Germline V gives CDR1 SGHDT, CDR2 YYEEEE. Written as DNA, the CDR3 is TGTGCCAGCAGCTTGGCCACAGGGGGCGCCGGGTTGGACACTGAAGCTTTCTTT. This translates into CASSLATGGAGLDTEAFF. The full variable domain, completed using reference TRBV5-6 and TRBJ1-1, is DAGVTQSPTHLIKTRGQQVTLRCSPKSGHDTVSWYQQALGQGPQFIFQYYEEEERQRGNFPDRFSGHQFPNYSSELNVNALLLGDSALYLCASSLATGGAGLDTEAFFGQGTRLTVV.

In its sample, this clonotype was seen many times. The genes are TRBV5-4 and TRBJ2-3, with D perhaps TRBD2 (6 bases). The CDR3 has 16 residues. The germline CDR1 and CDR2 sequences are SGHNT and YYREEE (reference sequence). With 6 bases removed from V and 6 bases from J, the gap between germline ends came to 23 bases. CDR3 loop: CASTRRDSLDMDTQYF. As DNA, the CDR3 is TGTGCCAGCACCCGTCGGGACTCCCTTGATATGGATACGCAGTATTTT.

The chain links TRBV6-1 to TRBJ2-6; TRBD2 might be the D (6 bases). CDR1 and CDR2 (germline): MNHNS, SASEGT. V was clipped by 1 base and J by 0 bases, with 10 bases between them. The length of the CDR3 is 17 residues. CDR3 bases: TGTGCCAGCAGTGAAGGGACTACCAGCTCTGGGGCCAACGTCCTGACTTTC. Residues: CASSEGTTSSGANVLTF.

This clonotype was observed a few times. The gene calls are TRBV4-3 and TRBJ1-4; TRBD1 aligns across 8 bases. This CDR3 region has 14 residues. Per the germline V gene, CDR1 is LGHNA and CDR2 is YSLEER. The ends lost 2 bases at V and 7 bases at J; junction bases unmatched: 3. For the CDR3, the DNA is TGCGCCAGCAGCCAACAGGGGGCGGGTGAAAAACTGTTTTTT. Protein sequence: CASSQQGAGEKLFF.

The V call is TRBV11-2, the J call TRBJ2-3, with D possibly being TRBD2 (6 bases). V lost 4 bases and J 8 bases, leaving 16 bases between the germline ends. The germline gives CDR1 SGHAT, CDR2 FQNNGV. This CDR3 comprises 14 residues. The chain's CDR3 is CASSSIRDWSTQYF. The CDR3 nucleotides are TGTGCCAGCAGCTCTATCCGGGACTGGAGTACGCAGTATTTT.

Sample share makes this clonotype medium-sized. The chain links TRBV7-3 to TRBJ1-1, with TRBD1 matching 8 bases. Trimming cost V 2 bases and J 4 bases; bases outside gene matches: 3. Germline V gene sequence: CDR1 SGHTA, CDR2 FQGTGA. This CDR3 has 14 residues. CDR3 coding DNA: TGTGCCAGCAGCTTACAGGGGGCGGGCACTGAAGCTTTCTTT. This codes for CASSLQGAGTEAFF.

Turning to this clonotype: Because it lacks the conserved phenylalanine or tryptophan at the end, this CDR3 is likely a read error. V usage is TRBV24-1 and J usage is TRBJ2-4; D tentatively reads TRBD1 or TRBD2 (6 bases each). Germline assignment: CDR1 KGHDR and CDR2 SFDVKD. The V gene lost 7 bases and the J gene lost 13 bases, with 25 bases spanning the gap. The CDR3 consists of 15 residues. The CDR3 region is CATRQGGVGTDTQYI. The CDR3 nucleotides are TGTGCCACCAGACAGGGAGGTGTGGGCACAGATACGCAGTACATC.

The chain has TRBV7-3 and TRBJ2-3, with 10 bases aligning to TRBD1. Germline V gene data show CDR1 as SGHTA and CDR2 as FQGTGA. The V gene end was trimmed by 0 bases and the J gene end by 1 base; junction bases not matched to a gene: 1. The CDR3 extends over 16 amino acids. The CDR3 nucleotides are TGTGCCAGCAGCTTAACCGGGACAGGGGGCACAGATACGCAGTATTTT. It specifies CASSLTGTGGTDTQYF.

The chain combines TRBV24-1 with TRBJ2-5; tentative D call: TRBD2 (6 bases). The J call may be wrong; the DNA end is better matched by TRBJ2-1. The CDR3 loop spans 16 amino acids. Germline CDR1 reads KGHDR; CDR2 reads SFDVKD. The CDR3, as DNA: TGTGCCACCAGTGATTTGCGGTTTGCGGGAACGAATGAGCAGTTCTTC. The encoded protein is CATSDLRFAGTNEQFF.

The chain employs TRBV9 and TRBJ1-6; D is ambiguous. Trimming took off 7 bases at V and 8 bases at J, with 13 bases between the two ends. The germline V gene encodes CDR1 SGDLS and CDR2 YYNGEE. The CDR3 totals 13 residues. CDR3 loop: CASRGPIYSPLHF. CDR3 sequence (DNA): TGTGCCAGCCGCGGGCCTATCTATTCACCCCTCCACTTT.

The chain is built from TRBV7-4 and TRBJ2-2; 8 bases fit TRBD1. CDR1 is SGHVT and CDR2 is SQSDAQ in the germline V gene. This CDR3 comprises 15 residues. J was trimmed by 0 bases and V by 7 bases; bases with no gene match: 4. CDR3 nucleotides: TGTGCCAGCACCGTACAGGGGGCGAACACCGGGGAGCTGTTTTTT. The encoded protein is CASTVQGANTGELFF. The full variable domain, with the rest looked up from reference TRBV7-4 and TRBJ2-2, is GAGVSQSPRYKVAKRGRDVALRCDSISGHVTLYWYRQTLGQGSEVLTYSQSDAQRDKSGRPSGRFSAERPERSVSTLKIQRTEQGDSAVYLCASTVQGANTGELFFGEGSRLTVL.

This clonotype was seen a few times. Relative to the germline gene, one junction end is altered; a read error may explain this. V gene TRBV7-2 combines with J gene TRBJ2-3, with TRBD1 as a possible D gene (6 bases). The CDR3 length is 12 residues. Germline V gene lookup returns CDR1 SGHTA and CDR2 FQGNSA. The CDR3 coding sequence is TGTGCCAGCAGTTCGGCAGGGGCCCGCGTGGACTTC. This gives the protein CASSSAGARVDF.

This clonotype was detected ten times or more. The chain links TRBV7-2 to TRBJ2-3; D tentatively fits TRBD1 or TRBD2 (6 bases each). The better agreement between TRBJ2-7 and the DNA end casts doubt on the J call. CDR1 SGHTA and CDR2 FQGNSA come from the germline V gene. The CDR3 has 16 residues. CDR3 coding DNA: TGTGCCAGCAGCTTACGGCAGGGCGGGGACACAGATACGCAGTACTTC. This gives the protein CASSLRQGGDTDTQYF.

This clonotype was counted a few times. The chain has TRBV6-1 and TRBJ2-5; TRBD1 agrees at 10 bases. The germline V gene encodes CDR1 MNHNS and CDR2 SASEGT. The CDR3 spans 15 residues. J lost 2 bases, V lost 6 bases, and 6 bases had no gene match. The chain's CDR3 is CASSPGTGVQETQYF. For the CDR3, the DNA is TGTGCCAGCAGCCCAGGGACAGGGGTTCAAGAGACCCAGTACTTC.